Shown below are 12 T cell receptor beta chains from a single sample sequenced in a study of blood T cell repertoires in COVID-19. Repertoires were generated with immunoSEQ multiplex PCR, while TCRdb's copy carries only in-frame clones and drops some. The sample includes some 120,000 clones, roughly 69% of them seen just once. The specimen sequenced was peripheral blood. The receptors originated from a woman between 65 and 79 years old with acute or convalescent COVID-19.

The rearrangement links TRBV18 to TRBJ1-5, with D possibly TRBD1 on 5 matching bases. The V gene lost 3 bases and the J gene lost 8 bases, with 8 bases spanning the gap. Germline CDR1 is KGHSH and CDR2 is LQKENI. This CDR3 has 12 amino acids. CDR3 DNA sequence: TGTGCCAGCTCACCTTCGGGGGAGCCCCAGCATTTT. As protein: CASSPSGEPQHF.

The genes are TRBV18 and TRBJ2-1; 7 bases are shared with TRBD1. CDR1 is KGHSH, CDR2 LQKENI, per germline. The CDR3 consists of 16 residues. V gave up 2 bases and J gave up 0 bases; unmatched junction bases: 4. CDR3 nucleotide sequence: TGTGCCAGCTCACCAACACAGGGGAGCTCCTACAATGAGCAGTTCTTC. It encodes CASSPTQGSSYNEQFF.

The V gene is TRBV13, the J gene TRBJ1-1, with 7 bases that match TRBD1. CDR1 and CDR2 (germline): PRHDT, FYEKMQ (reference sequence). V trimming: 5 bases; J trimming: 2 bases; junction bases outside the gene matches: 8. CDR3 length: 15 residues. The CDR3 DNA is TGTGCCAGCAGCCACTCGACAGGGCGAAACACTGAAGCTTTCTTT. This sequence encodes CASSHSTGRNTEAFF.

The chain uses TRBV2 and TRBJ2-7; 7 bases are shared with TRBD1. Germline assignment: CDR1 SNHLY and CDR2 FYNNEI. Germline trimming cut 6 bases from V and 3 bases from J; bases unmatched to any gene: 8. This CDR3 region has 14 residues. The CDR3 DNA follows: TGTGCCAGCAGGCCCGAGACAGGGTACTACGAGCAGTACTTC. Protein product: CASRPETGYYEQYF.

The V gene is TRBV12-3 or TRBV12-4, the J gene TRBJ1-2; no clear D. The CDR3 is made up of 12 amino acids. The V end was cut by 5 bases, the J end by 4 bases, with 8 bases between. The CDR3 nucleotides read TGTGCCAGCAGTCGGGATTTCTATGGCTACACCTTC. Amino acids: CASSRDFYGYTF.

This clone has more than one count but fewer than ten. CDR3 sequence (DNA): TGTGCCAGCAGCCCCTTGACAGGGCCCACCTATGGCTACACCTTC. This sequence encodes CASSPLTGPTYGYTF. The chain combines TRBV28 with TRBJ1-2; the match to TRBD1 covers 7 bases. Trimming cost V 6 bases and J 4 bases; bases outside gene matches: 11. Germline V lookup: CDR1 MDHEN, CDR2 SYDVKM. The CDR3 has 15 residues.

This clone was counted a few times. The chain links TRBV19 to TRBJ2-7; 9 positions agree with TRBD2. The CDR3 length is 14 residues. The germline CDR1 and CDR2 sequences are LNHDA and SQIVND (reference sequence). J was trimmed by 6 bases and V by 6 bases; bases with no gene match: 9. As DNA, the CDR3 is TGTGCCAGTAGAGTAGCGGGAGACTACGGCGAGCAGTACTTC. This translates into CASRVAGDYGEQYF.

The chain uses TRBV28 and TRBJ2-1, with D possibly matching TRBD1 (6 bases). The germline gives CDR1 MDHEN, CDR2 SYDVKM. CDR3 length: 18 residues. Deletions cut 4 bases from V and 5 bases from J, with 24 bases between. The CDR3, as DNA: TGTGCCAGCAGTTCTGACTTTTTAGGGGGAGTAACTGACAATGAGCAGTTCTTC. It translates to CASSSDFLGGVTDNEQFF.

The chain links TRBV7-2 to TRBJ1-5; 8 bases align to TRBD1. V trimming: 5 bases; J trimming: 7 bases; junction bases outside the gene matches: 4. This CDR3 spans 13 amino acids. CDR1 is SGHTA and CDR2 is FQGNSA in the germline V gene. The CDR3 bases are TGTGCCAGCAGCCAGGGGGCTCGGCAGCCCCAGCATTTT. Its protein is CASSQGARQPQHF.

The chain recombines TRBV30 with TRBJ2-7; D might be TRBD1 (6 bases). Trimming removed 2 bases from V and 4 bases from J, with 18 bases in between. The germline CDR1 and CDR2 sequences are GTSNPN and SVGIG (reference sequence). The CDR3 consists of 15 residues. CDR3 amino acids: CAWSLGQGIGYEQYF. The DNA for the CDR3 is TGTGCCTGGAGTCTGGGCCAGGGGATTGGGTACGAGCAGTACTTC.

This clone was observed a few times. The V gene is TRBV11-2, the J gene TRBJ2-7, with 14 bases fitting TRBD2. Germline V gene lookup returns CDR1 SGHAT and CDR2 FQNNGV. V lost 8 bases to trimming and J lost 7 bases; unmatched junction nucleotides: 7. The CDR3 loop spans 14 amino acids. The CDR3 sequence: CASVGTSGSGEQYF. The CDR3 nucleotides are TGTGCCAGCGTCGGGACTAGCGGGAGTGGAGAGCAGTACTTC.

The CDR3 here is CASSQRGLAKAYNEQFF. In DNA form, the CDR3 reads TGTGCCAGCAGCCAGAGGGGACTAGCGAAAGCCTACAATGAGCAGTTCTTC. The rearrangement uses TRBV7-9 and TRBJ2-1; 10 bases match TRBD2. Germline V gene lookup returns CDR1 SEHNR and CDR2 FQNEAQ (reference sequence). V lost 5 bases, J lost 2 bases, and 9 bases stayed unmatched. This CDR3 has 17 amino acids. Looking up the rest from reference TRBV7-9 and TRBJ2-1 gives the full variable domain: DTGVSQNPRHKITKRGQNVTFRCDPISEHNRLYWYRQTLGQGPEFLTYFQNEAQLEKSRLLSDRFSAERPKGSFSTLEIQRTEQGDSAMYLCASSQRGLAKAYNEQFFGPGTRLTVL.